These 11 T cell receptor beta chains were sequenced from one sample in a study of blood T cell repertoires in COVID-19. Data came from immunoSEQ multiplex PCR; TCRdb stores just in-frame clones and leaves some out. The sample includes about 140,000 clones, roughly 88% of them seen just once. The sequenced material came from peripheral blood. The receptors were sampled from a woman in her fifties or sixties with acute or convalescent COVID-19.

V gene TRBV29-1 combines with J gene TRBJ1-1, with 7 nucleotides matching TRBD1. Germline-derived CDR1 and CDR2 are SQVTM and ANQGSEA. V was clipped by 2 bases and J by 0 bases; unmatched bases: 3. This CDR3 has 14 amino acids. The CDR3 is CSVERGTVNTEAFF. For the CDR3, the DNA is TGCAGCGTTGAAAGGGGGACAGTGAACACTGAAGCTTTCTTT. Full variable domain (remainder filled in from reference TRBV29-1 and TRBJ1-1): SAVISQKPSRDICQRGTSLTIQCQVDSQVTMMFWYRQQPGQSLTLIATANQGSEATYESGFVIDKFPISRPNLTFSTLTVSNMSPEDSSIYLCSVERGTVNTEAFFGQGTRLTVV.

The rearrangement joins TRBV3-1 (or the pseudogene TRBV3-2) to TRBJ2-7; 10 bases map to TRBD2. Germline CDR1 reads LGHDT; CDR2 reads YNNKEL (reference sequence). The length of the CDR3 is 16 residues. V gave up 0 bases and J gave up 5 bases; unmatched junction bases: 7. The CDR3 nucleotides are TGTGCCAGCAGCCAAGATTTAGCGGGGGGCTGGGACGAGCAGTACTTC. As protein: CASSQDLAGGWDEQYF.

The chain is built from TRBV10-3 and TRBJ1-1, with a tentative D call TRBD1 (5 bases). Trimming left V 8 bases short and J 1 base short, with 8 bases between. Germline assignment: CDR1 ENHRY and CDR2 SYGVKD. CDR3 length equals 12 residues. The CDR3 DNA reads TGTGCCATCTCACAGGAGAACACTGAAGCTTTCTTT. Amino acid sequence: CAISQENTEAFF.

Of note for this clone: The same CDR3 can be traced to other DNA sequences in this sample. This rearrangement joins TRBV6-5 to TRBJ2-1; D may be TRBD2 (7 bases). The ends were cut back, 6 bases at V and 2 bases at J, with 14 bases in the middle. There are 15 residues in the CDR3. Germline V gene sequence: CDR1 MNHEY, CDR2 SVGAGI. CDR3 DNA: TGTGCCAGCAGCCCAGAGGGGGGGCCCTACAATGAGCAGTTCTTC. It encodes CASSPEGGPYNEQFF.

This clone was counted a single time. This chain connects TRBV5-1 to TRBJ2-2; 7 bases are shared with TRBD2. Per the germline V gene, CDR1 is SGHRS and CDR2 is YFSETQ. V was pared by 0 bases and J by 5 bases, with 4 bases of the junction left unmatched. The CDR3 consists of 15 residues. The CDR3 bases are TGCGCCAGCAGCTTGGGGACTAGTAGTACCGGGGAGCTGTTTTTT. Translating gives CASSLGTSSTGELFF.

This rearrangement joins TRBV7-3 to TRBJ2-3; D is perhaps TRBD1 (5 bases). CDR1 is SGHTA, CDR2 FQGTGA, per germline. The germline V and J ends were trimmed by 5 bases and 2 bases, with 14 bases remaining between them. The CDR3 consists of 15 residues. The CDR3 sequence: CASSPVVGPTDTQYF. In DNA form, the CDR3 reads TGTGCCAGCAGCCCTGTGGTGGGGCCCACAGATACGCAGTATTTT.

In this sample, this clone turned up once. The V call is TRBV18, the J call TRBJ1-1, with TRBD1 matching 10 bases. Germline CDR1 reads KGHSH; CDR2 reads LQKENI. The CDR3 is 14 residues long. The V segment lost 5 bases and the J segment 4 bases; nucleotides outside the gene matches: 4. The chain's CDR3 is CASSSGQGSTEAFF. The CDR3 coding sequence is TGTGCCAGCTCATCGGGACAGGGGAGCACTGAAGCTTTCTTT. Full variable domain (remainder filled in from reference TRBV18 and TRBJ1-1): NAGVMQNPRHLVRRRGQEARLRCSPMKGHSHVYWYRQLPEEGLKFMVYLQKENIIDESGMPKERFSAEFPKEGPSILRIQQVVRGDSAAYFCASSSGQGSTEAFFGQGTRLTVV.

This chain connects TRBV6-6 to TRBJ2-2; the D gene is possibly TRBD1 (5 bases). Germline V gene lookup returns CDR1 MNHNY and CDR2 SVGAGI (reference sequence). The length of the CDR3 is 14 residues. Trimming took off 2 bases at V and 5 bases at J, with 9 bases between the two ends. The CDR3 DNA follows: TGTGCCAGCAGTTACAGACAGAATACCGGGGAGCTGTTTTTT. It yields the protein CASSYRQNTGELFF.

This chain connects TRBV7-8 to TRBJ1-1; D gene unclear. V was trimmed by 5 bases and J by 8 bases, leaving 12 bases between them. Germline loops: CDR1 SGHVS, CDR2 FQNEAQ. The CDR3 totals 12 residues. Here the CDR3 DNA reads TGTGCCAGCAGCCCCCGACACTTAGAAGCTTTCTTT. Its translation: CASSPRHLEAFF.

The chain carries TRBV11-1 and TRBJ2-7; D remains ambiguous. Per the germline V gene, CDR1 is SGHAT and CDR2 is FQDESV (reference sequence). V gave up 1 base and J gave up 3 bases, with 10 bases separating them. The CDR3 is 14 amino acids. The DNA for the CDR3 is TGTGCCAGCAGCTTAGATTCCAGTATCTACGAGCAGTACTTC. Translated, it gives CASSLDSSIYEQYF.

There are a few counts of this clone. This rearrangement joins TRBV3-1 (or the pseudogene TRBV3-2) to TRBJ2-5; 11 nucleotides align to TRBD2. CDR3 length: 16 amino acids. J was trimmed by 2 bases and V by 4 bases; bases with no gene match: 6. CDR1 and CDR2 from the germline V gene are LGHDT and YNNKEL (reference sequence). CDR3 DNA: TGTGCCAGCAGCCCCGGACTAGCGGGTGGGCAAGAGACCCAGTACTTC. It encodes CASSPGLAGGQETQYF.